The 32 T cell receptor beta chains reported below all come from one sample, sequenced in a study of tumor and adjacent non-tumor tissue in lung cancer. A modified ARM-PCR protocol with three rounds of nested PCR amplified TCRbeta. Using its own MiXCR run on the multiplex PCR reads, TCRdb lists one record per CDR3 protein. This sample has about 67,000 distinct CDR3 sequences, with roughly three quarters found just once. This sample's RNA came from whole unsorted tissue. Distant lung tissue was collected more than 3 cm away from the tumor edge. The sequencing input was distant non-tumor lung tissue. The receptors here all came from a man between 60 and 70 years old with non-small cell lung cancer.

About this clonotype itself: An end of the junction differs from the germline gene, which may be a read error. V gene TRBV6-5 combines with J gene TRBJ2-1, with TRBD2 matching over 10 bases. This CDR3 is built from 20 residues. Looked up from germline, CDR1 is MNHEY and CDR2 is SVGAGI. This CDR3 is CAGSYSTLAGTRSSYNEQFF. The CDR3 nucleotides read TGTGCCGGCAGTTACTCGACACTAGCGGGAACCCGGAGCTCCTACAATGAGCAGTTCTTC.

The gene calls are TRBV11-3 and TRBJ2-3; maybe TRBD2 (5 bases). The CDR3 length is 15 residues. Looked up from germline, CDR1 is SGHNT and CDR2 is YENEEA. V lost 8 bases and J 0 bases, leaving 15 bases between the germline ends. CDR3 amino acids: CASSWLADSTDTQYF. The CDR3 nucleotides are TGTGCCAGCTCCTGGCTAGCAGATAGCACAGATACGCAGTATTTT.

The V call is TRBV5-4, the J call TRBJ1-2; D not resolved. V was clipped by 2 bases and J by 3 bases, with 11 bases between them. The CDR3 has 14 amino acids. Looked up from germline, CDR1 is SGHNT and CDR2 is YYREEE (reference sequence). CDR3 in DNA: TGTGCCAGCAGCTTACTGGGTGGGGACTATGGCTACACCTTC. Protein: CASSLLGGDYGYTF.

Remarks on this clonotype: At one of its ends the junction is not consistent with the germline gene, which may arise from a read error. CDR3 in amino acids: CTSSKSLGTGELFF. CDR3 nucleotides: TGTACCAGCAGCAAGAGCTTAGGAACCGGGGAGCTGTTTTTT. The chain joins TRBV11-2 to TRBJ2-2; D remains unclear. From germline, CDR1 is SGHAT and CDR2 FQNNGV. This CDR3 spans 14 amino acids.

About this clonotype: The junction shows a germline mismatch at one end, possibly a read error. V gene TRBV28 combines with J gene TRBJ2-7; the match to TRBD1 covers 11 bases. CDR3 length: 15 amino acids. The V gene's germline CDR1 is MDHEN and CDR2 SYDVKM. The CDR3 here is CTSSGPGQGVYEQYF. CDR3 coding DNA: TGTACCAGTAGTGGTCCGGGACAGGGGGTTTACGAGCAGTACTTC. Using reference TRBV28 and TRBJ2-7 for the parts outside the CDR3, the full variable domain is DVKVTQSSRYLVKRTGEKVFLECVQDMDHENMFWYRQDPGLGLRLIYFSYDVKMKEKGDIPEGYSVSREKKERFSLILESASTNQTSMYLCTSSGPGQGVYEQYFGPGTRLTVT.

Turning to this clonotype: A much larger clone differs from this one at a single base, so this may be a read error. V gene TRBV10-2 combines with J gene TRBJ1-5; no reliable D call. V dropped 0 bases and J dropped 10 bases, with 13 bases sitting between them. The CDR3 has 14 residues. Germline CDR1 WSHSY, CDR2 SAAADI. CDR3 coding DNA: TGCGCCAGCAGTGAGTCGGGTACCTTGACTCCCCAGCATTTT. This sequence encodes CASSESGTLTPQHF.

A remark on this clonotype: A junction end diverges from the germline sequence, so it may reflect a read error. V gene TRBV11-1 combines with J gene TRBJ2-2, with D perhaps matching TRBD2 (5 bases). The length of the CDR3 is 14 residues. Germline assignment: CDR1 SGHAT and CDR2 FQDESV (reference sequence). DNA for the CDR3: TGTGCCAGCAACTATACTCGTTGCACCGGGGAGATGTTTTTT. Its protein product is CASNYTRCTGEMFF.

This chain links TRBV30 with TRBJ2-5, with TRBD2 matching over 8 bases. CDR1 is GTSNPN and CDR2 is SVGIG in the germline V gene (reference sequence). The V and J ends lost 6 bases and 5 bases, in that order; junction bases with no gene match: 11. The CDR3 runs to 14 residues. The CDR3 spells CACNQMTGGETQYF. CDR3 in DNA: TGTGCCTGTAATCAAATGACGGGAGGGGAGACCCAGTACTTC.

About this clonotype: One base away lies a much larger clone, so this may be a sequencing read error. The chain combines TRBV4-1 with TRBJ1-4; D unclear. CDR1 and CDR2 from the germline V gene are MGHRA and YSYEKL. This CDR3 is 18 amino acids long. CDR3 in amino acids: CASSQTGSKMGANDKLFF. The DNA for the CDR3 is TGCGCCAGCAGCCAGACCGGGTCTAAGATGGGCGCTAATGATAAACTGTTTTTT.

On this clonotype: The CDR3 does not close with the conserved phenylalanine or tryptophan, likely indicating a read error. The DNA is omitted, as the CDR3 cannot be located on it reliably, and the CDR3 follows TCRdb's listing. The chain is built from TRBV11-3 and TRBJ1-1; the table calls TRBD1, which could not be checked here. The CDR3 is 13 amino acids in total, end residues counted. Looked up from germline, CDR1 is SGHNT and CDR2 is YENEEA. This CDR3 is CASSLRGPTEAFL.

Of note for this clonotype: The germline gene is not matched at one end of the junction; a read error may be the cause. This sequence joins TRBV4-1 and TRBJ2-1, with a tentative D call TRBD2 (6 bases). CDR1 and CDR2 (germline): MGHRA, YSYEKL. The CDR3 covers 15 residues. The CDR3 region is CVTSHSRAGGDEQSF. The CDR3 DNA follows: TGCGTCACTAGCCACTCGCGAGCGGGTGGAGATGAGCAGTCCTTC.

This sequence joins TRBV6-1 and TRBJ1-5, with 8 bases lining up with TRBD1. Judging by the DNA end, TRBJ2-3 fits better; the J call may be wrong. Germline V gives CDR1 MNHNS, CDR2 SASEGT. There are 16 residues in the CDR3. Here the CDR3 reads CASSARGRGLNQPQYF. The CDR3 nucleotides read TGTGCCAGCAGTGCACGGGGCAGGGGGCTCAATCAGCCCCAGTATTTT.

As for this clonotype: This clone may be a read error of a much larger clone one base away. The rearrangement uses TRBV20-1 and TRBJ2-1, with 10 bases that match TRBD2. Germline lookup yields CDR1 DFQATT and CDR2 SNEGSKA (reference sequence). CDR3 length: 15 amino acids. The trim removed 8 bases at V and 5 bases at J, leaving 12 bases unmatched. The CDR3 nucleotides are TGCAGTACCAGGGGCGGGACTAGCGTTGACAATGAGCAGTTCTTC. Translating it yields CSTRGGTSVDNEQFF.

This chain joins TRBV6-5 and TRBJ2-1; D not resolved. This CDR3 comprises 13 residues. With 1 base removed from V and 9 bases from J, the gap between germline ends came to 10 bases. Germline-derived CDR1 and CDR2 are MNHEY and SVGAGI. CDR3 sequence reads: CASSYWGVGEQFF. CDR3 nucleotides: TGTGCCAGCAGTTACTGGGGTGTGGGTGAGCAGTTCTTC.

About this clonotype: A read error may produce the germline difference seen at one junction end. V and J are TRBV5-1 and TRBJ1-5; possibly TRBD1 for D (6 bases). The CDR3 consists of 13 residues. The germline gives CDR1 SGHRS, CDR2 YFSETQ. The CDR3: CSSSEDRYQPQHF. In DNA form, the CDR3 reads TGCTCCAGCAGCGAAGACAGGTATCAGCCCCAGCATTTT.

DNA of the CDR3: TGTGCCAGTAGTATAGAGGCGGCGATTTCCACTAGCAATCAGCCCCAGCATTTT. Translation gives CASSIEAAISTSNQPQHF. The J gene is TRBJ1-5, the V gene TRBV19; D is undetermined. The CDR3 is 18 residues long. Per the germline V gene, CDR1 is LNHDA and CDR2 is SQIVND (reference sequence). V lost 0 bases, J lost 0 bases, and 15 bases lay in between.

This clonotype was observed a single time. A junction end diverges from the germline sequence, so it may reflect a read error. Here the CDR3 reads CAISEPPGGKQFF. CDR3 in DNA: TGTGCCATCAGTGAGCCCCCGGGTGGTAAGCAGTTTTTC. V usage is TRBV10-3 and J usage is TRBJ2-1; no clear D gene. This CDR3 has 13 residues. CDR1 ENHRY and CDR2 SYGVKD come from the germline V gene.

Remarks on this clonotype: One end of the junction does not line up with germline, which may come from a read error. The chain is built from TRBV11-3 and TRBJ2-1, with TRBD2 identical over 13 bases. This CDR3 is 14 amino acids long. Germline CDR1 and CDR2: SGHNT and YENEEA. The CDR3 coding sequence is TGTGTCAGCAGTTTTGGGACTAGCGGGAATGAGCGGTTCTTC. The encoded protein is CVSSFGTSGNERFF.

The V call is TRBV5-4, the J call TRBJ2-3; D not resolved. CDR1 is SGHNT, CDR2 YYREEE, per germline (reference sequence). CDR3 length: 16 residues. The CDR3 nucleotides read TGTGCGAGGAGCCCTATCGAGCTGGAGCCGGGAGATACGCAGTATTTT. The encoded protein is CARSPIELEPGDTQYF. Full variable domain (missing parts from reference TRBV5-4 and TRBJ2-3): ETGVTQSPTHLIKTRGQQVTLRCSSQSGHNTVSWYQQALGQGPQFIFQYYREEENGRGNFPPRFSGLQFPNYSSELNVNALELDDSALYLCARSPIELEPGDTQYFGPGTRLTVL.

Comment on this clonotype: A read error may account for a junction end that differs from germline. The rearrangement uses TRBV29-1 and TRBJ2-5; D possibly corresponds to TRBD2 (6 bases). The germline V gene encodes CDR1 SQVTM and CDR2 ANQGSEA. This CDR3 region has 14 residues. The chain's CDR3 is CSVAGELAEESQYF. As DNA, the CDR3 is TGCAGCGTTGCCGGCGAACTAGCAGAAGAGAGCCAGTACTTC.

About this clonotype itself: Just one base apart from a much larger clone, this may be a read error. The chain combines TRBV30 with TRBJ1-2; no reliable D call. This CDR3 is built from 15 residues. Per the germline V gene, CDR1 is GTSNPN and CDR2 is SVGIG (reference sequence). This CDR3 reads CAWRRQPDRNYGHTF. DNA of the CDR3: TGTGCCTGGCGTAGGCAGCCGGACCGTAACTATGGCCACACCTTC.

J is TRBJ2-5 and V is TRBV6-2 or TRBV6-3; TRBD2 matches 13 bases. The V segment lost 9 bases and the J segment 1 base; nucleotides outside the gene matches: 8. CDR1 is MNHEY, CDR2 SVGEGT, per germline. CDR3 size: 16 residues. This CDR3 is CASNRTSGGSQETQYF. CDR3 in DNA: TGTGCCAGTAATCGGACTAGCGGGGGCTCCCAAGAGACCCAGTACTTC.

This clonotype was seen a few times. The junction departs from germline at one end; a sequencing error may be responsible. The J gene is TRBJ1-2, the V gene TRBV5-1; weak D call: TRBD1 (5 bases). Germline assignment: CDR1 SGHRS and CDR2 YFSETQ. The CDR3 contains 15 residues. The CDR3 loop is CTSSETSGTADGYTF. As DNA, the CDR3 is TGCACCAGCAGCGAGACCTCCGGGACGGCTGATGGCTACACCTTC.

This chain uses TRBV6-5 with TRBJ1-1; the D gene is possibly TRBD1 (5 bases). CDR1 is MNHEY, CDR2 SVGAGI, per germline. V was pared by 5 bases and J by 7 bases, with 17 bases between. This CDR3 contains 14 residues. CDR3 DNA: TGTGCCAGCAGTCTCGGACATGGGAATATTGAAGCTTTCTTT. This translates into CASSLGHGNIEAFF.

Comment on this clonotype: A single base separates this from a much larger clone, so it may be a read error. The CDR3 end shows no conserved phenylalanine or tryptophan, and so a read error is likely. The DNA for the CDR3 is TGTGCCAGCAGTTTCCCTGGGCTTAATCAGCCCCAGCATTGT. It is translated as CASSFPGLNQPQHC. The chain recombines TRBV28 with TRBJ1-5; D is ambiguous. Germline CDR1 reads MDHEN; CDR2 reads SYDVKM. This CDR3 is 14 amino acids long. Trimming left V 3 bases short and J 4 bases short, with 10 bases between.

As concerns this clonotype: Just one base apart from a much larger clone, this may be a read error. The rearrangement links TRBV7-9 to TRBJ1-4; D possibly corresponds to TRBD1 (5 bases). This CDR3 region has 15 residues. Between the trimmed V and J ends, which lost 8 bases and 8 bases, there was a span of 21 bases. CDR1 and CDR2 from the germline V gene are SEHNR and FQNEAQ (reference sequence). The CDR3 loop reads CASGHRRGEEEKLFF. CDR3 coding DNA: TGTGCCAGCGGACACCGTAGGGGAGAGGAAGAAAAACTGTTTTTT. Full variable domain (rest looked up from reference TRBV7-9 and TRBJ1-4): DTGVSQNPRHKITKRGQNVTFRCDPISEHNRLYWYRQTLGQGPEFLTYFQNEAQLEKSRLLSDRFSAERPKGSFSTLEIQRTEQGDSAMYLCASGHRRGEEEKLFFGSGTQLSVL.

The table lists this clonotype with a few counts. The conserved phenylalanine or tryptophan normally closing the CDR3 is absent here, so this likely arose from a read error. V usage is TRBV19 and J usage is TRBJ1-5; a possible D gene is TRBD1 (5 bases). The CDR3 is made up of 15 amino acids. Germline V gene data show CDR1 as LNHDA and CDR2 as SQIVND (reference sequence). With 3 bases removed from V and 0 bases from J, the gap between germline ends came to 9 bases. CDR3 bases: TGTGCCAGTAGTATGGGGACGGCTAGCAATCAGCCCCAGCATCTT. Encoded protein: CASSMGTASNQPQHL.

This clonotype was detected a few times. Possible read error: a much larger clone is one base away. The chain couples TRBV30 to TRBJ2-3; perhaps D is TRBD1 or TRBD2 (6 bases each). CDR3 length: 13 amino acids. Germline CDR1 is GTSNPN and CDR2 is SVGIG (reference sequence). For the CDR3, the DNA is TGTGCCTGGAGTGTGGGGGGCACAGGTACGCAGTATTTT. Encoded protein: CAWSVGGTGTQYF.

As to this clonotype: This may be a read error: a much more frequent sequence differs by one nucleotide. The rearrangement links TRBV6-6 to TRBJ2-3; the D gene is possibly TRBD1 (6 bases). The CDR3 is 14 amino acids. CDR1 is MNHNY, CDR2 SVGAGI, per germline (reference sequence). The DNA for the CDR3 is TGTGCCAGCAGTGCCCAGGGACACACAGTTACGCAGTATTTT. It is translated as CASSAQGHTVTQYF.

This clonotype has only one observation. The chain carries TRBV12-3 or TRBV12-4 and TRBJ2-7; D is possibly TRBD2 (5 bases). CDR3 size: 14 residues. V lost 5 bases to trimming and J lost 9 bases, with 20 bases between them. The CDR3 loop is CASSPGSRGLGQYF. The CDR3 nucleotides read TGTGCCAGCAGTCCCGGGTCACGGGGTCTCGGGCAGTACTTC.

About this clonotype itself: The CDR3 ends on some other residue instead of the conserved phenylalanine or tryptophan, so this is likely a read error. The chain couples TRBV10-3 to TRBJ2-6; 16 bases agree with TRBD2. Germline CDR1 and CDR2: ENHRY and SYGVKD. The CDR3 extends over 20 amino acids. The CDR3 loop reads CAISEQGTSGRDSGAKVLTS. CDR3 DNA: TGTGCCATCAGTGAACAAGGGACTAGCGGGAGGGACTCTGGGGCCAAGGTCCTGACTTCC.

Points on this clonotype: One end of the junction does not line up with germline, which may come from a read error. The V call is TRBV6-5, the J call TRBJ2-1; D is uncertain. Germline V gives CDR1 MNHEY, CDR2 SVGAGI. The CDR3 consists of 11 residues. The CDR3 here is CTSSYNYEQFF. DNA of the CDR3: TGTACCAGCAGTTACAACTATGAGCAGTTCTTC.